The rows below give T cell receptor beta chains drawn from one sample of a study of blood T cell repertoires in COVID-19. TCRdb keeps only in-frame clones here, not all; method: immunoSEQ multiplex PCR. The sample holds more than 300,000 clones, roughly four fifths seen once. Sequencing was done on a sample of PBMCs or T cells enriched from blood (not recorded which). The receptors were sampled from a woman aged 45-59 years who had recovered from COVID-19. Each CDR3 is given with its conserved first and last residue. The D gene is left open where the match is weak. Expanded clones get a size class; other rows say once, few or many, or leave the size out.

j_call	v_call	d_call	clone_size	cdr3_nt	cdr3_aa
TRBJ1-6	TRBV10-3	TRBD1	NA	TGTGCCATCAGGGGGACAGGGAGCCCAAATTCACCCCTCCACTTT	CAIRGTGSPNSPLHF
TRBJ2-2	TRBV5-6	TRBD1	NA	TGTGCCAGCAGCTTCGGCAGGGGGTACGGCGGGGAGCTGTTTTTT	CASSFGRGYGGELFF
TRBJ1-2	TRBV5-1	NA	once	TGCGCCAGCAGCTTGGCCTCGGAGGGGACTCGATATGGCTACACCTTC	CASSLASEGTRYGYTF
TRBJ1-5	TRBV12-3/TRBV12-4	NA	NA	TGTGCCAGCAGTTCAGGGTCAGGGCAGCCCCAGCATTTT	CASSSGSGQPQHF
TRBJ1-1	TRBV6-2/TRBV6-3	NA	NA	TGTGCCAGCAGCCAAGGAGACGGAACGGCTTTCTTT	CASSQGDGTAFF
TRBJ1-5	TRBV30	NA	NA	TGTGCCTGGAGTGAGGGGTCCCATTTTAGCAATCAGCCCCAGCATTTT	CAWSEGSHFSNQPQHF
TRBJ2-3	TRBV11-2	TRBD2	NA	TGTGCCAGCCGACCCGGTACTAGCGGGGGGGTTTATCGCACAGATACGCAGTATTTT	CASRPGTSGGVYRTDTQYF
TRBJ2-1	TRBV9	TRBD2	once	TGTGCCAGCAGCGTCACCGGGACTAGATACAATGAGCAGTTCTTC	CASSVTGTRYNEQFF
TRBJ1-1	TRBV13	TRBD1	NA	TGTGCCAGCAGCTTGAACAGGGGGCTGATAACTGAAGCTTTCTTT	CASSLNRGLITEAFF
TRBJ2-2	TRBV19	TRBD1	NA	TGTGCCAGTAGTCCTCGCCCAGGGACAGGGGGCGGGGAGCTGTTTTTT	CASSPRPGTGGGELFF
TRBJ2-5	TRBV5-8	NA	NA	TGTGCCAGCAGCTTGGAAGGACTGTCTAGCGAGACCCAGTACTTC	CASSLEGLSSETQYF
TRBJ1-6	TRBV5-1	NA	NA	TGCGCCAGCAGCTCCCGCGCGGTCCGGGACTCAAACTCACCCCTCCACTTT	CASSSRAVRDSNSPLHF
TRBJ1-2	TRBV7-2	NA	NA	TGTGCCAGCAGCCCGGACAGCAGCTATGGCTACACCTTC	CASSPDSSYGYTF
TRBJ2-7	TRBV5-1	TRBD2	NA	TGCGCCAGCAGCCAAGGGACTAGTCTTTACGAGCAGTACTTC	CASSQGTSLYEQYF
TRBJ2-7	TRBV11-2	TRBD1	NA	TGTGCCAGCAGCTTAAAGCCGGGACAGGGCGTCATCGAGCAGTACTTC	CASSLKPGQGVIEQYF
TRBJ1-6	TRBV19	NA	NA	TGTGCCAGTAGTGAGTCCAGGGGTAATTCACCCCTCCACTTT	CASSESRGNSPLHF
TRBJ2-5	TRBV5-1	NA	NA	TGCGCCAGCAGCTTGGTCAGGGATCAAGAGACCCAGTACTTC	CASSLVRDQETQYF
TRBJ2-6	TRBV5-1	NA	NA	TGCGCCAGCAGCTTGGGGGTGCAGGGGATCTCTGGGGCCAACGTCCTGACTTTC	CASSLGVQGISGANVLTF
TRBJ1-5	TRBV6-1	TRBD1	once	TGTGCCAGCAGTGACGGACAGGATCAGCCCCAGCATTTT	CASSDGQDQPQHF
TRBJ1-2	TRBV30	NA	NA	TGTGCCTGGAGCCCAGACTATGGCTACACCTTC	CAWSPDYGYTF
TRBJ1-1	TRBV10-1	NA	NA	TGCGCCAGCAGTAGACAGGCGACATTTGAAGCTTTCTTT	CASSRQATFEAFF
TRBJ2-7	TRBV4-1	NA	NA	TGCGCCAGCAGCCACTACGGGGGAACCTACGAGCAGTACTTC	CASSHYGGTYEQYF
TRBJ1-1	TRBV30	NA	NA	TGTGCCTGGATCTTAGAGAACACTGAAGCTTTCTTT	CAWILENTEAFF
TRBJ1-1	TRBV6-6	NA	NA	TGTGCCAGCAGTGGCCCGTCGTTTGTCGCTGAAGCTTTCTTT	CASSGPSFVAEAFF
TRBJ1-5	TRBV11-3	TRBD1	NA	TGTGCCAGCAGCGTGTCAGGGGGCGGGCAGCCCCAGCATTTT	CASSVSGGGQPQHF
TRBJ2-7	TRBV2	TRBD2	NA	TGTGCCAGCAGTGAAGCGCTGGGGTGGCTAGCGGTTACCTACGAGCAGTACTTC	CASSEALGWLAVTYEQYF
TRBJ2-1	TRBV29-1	TRBD2	NA	TGCAGCGTTCTGGGCCCAGCGGGGGCTGTCTACAATGAGCAGTTCTTC	CSVLGPAGAVYNEQFF
TRBJ2-7	TRBV2	TRBD1	NA	TGTGCCAGCAGTGATTTCGGACAGGCAGTCGATGGCGAGCAGTACTTC	CASSDFGQAVDGEQYF
TRBJ1-1	TRBV7-7	NA	NA	TGTGCTAGCAGCCTAAACATTAAACAGGCCACCACTGAAGCTTTCTTT	CASSLNIKQATTEAFF
TRBJ1-1	TRBV5-6	NA	NA	TGTGCCAGCAGCATTGCCGGGATGAACACTGAAGCTTTCTTT	CASSIAGMNTEAFF
TRBJ2-1	TRBV7-2	TRBD2	NA	TGTGCCAGCAGCCTGGCGGGACTAGCTACGCATGAGCAGTTCTTC	CASSLAGLATHEQFF
TRBJ1-5	TRBV2	NA	once	TGTGCCAGCAGTATGGACAGAGACAATCAGCCCCAGCATTTT	CASSMDRDNQPQHF
TRBJ2-1	TRBV9	NA	NA	TGTGCCAGCAGCGTAGACGGGATGACCTACAATGAGCAGTTCTTC	CASSVDGMTYNEQFF
TRBJ1-4	TRBV7-2	NA	NA	TGTGCCAGCAGCTTAATGCAGTCTAATGAAAAACTGTTTTTT	CASSLMQSNEKLFF
TRBJ1-4	TRBV15	NA	NA	TGTGCCACCAGCAGAAGGGGGGGGACTCCCGAAAAACTGTTTTTT	CATSRRGGTPEKLFF
TRBJ1-3	TRBV7-2	NA	NA	TGTGCCAGCAGCTTAGATATAGGAAACACCATATATTTT	CASSLDIGNTIYF
TRBJ1-1	TRBV6-6	NA	once	TGTGCCAGCAGCCCTCAGGGGAACACTGAAGCTTTCTTT	CASSPQGNTEAFF
TRBJ1-2	TRBV20-1	TRBD1	NA	TGCAGTGCTAGTTCTCTGACAGGGGACTATGGCTACACCTTC	CSASSLTGDYGYTF
TRBJ2-2	TRBV4-1	NA	once	TGCGCCAGCAGCCCACGGGAGGGGGCGGGAGGCCTCCCGGGGGAGCTGTTTTTT	CASSPREGAGGLPGELFF
TRBJ1-4	TRBV2	TRBD1	NA	TGTGCCAACCGAGAACCAGGGGGTGCAACTAATGAAAAACTGTTTTTT	CANREPGGATNEKLFF
TRBJ1-1	TRBV12-5	NA	NA	TGTGCTAGTGGTTTGGGTCGCAGGGTGAACACTGAAGCTTTCTTT	CASGLGRRVNTEAFF
TRBJ2-3	TRBV3-1/TRBV3-2	TRBD2	NA	TGTGCCAGCAGCAACAGGGGGGTAGCGGGAGGGTCTAGCACAGATACGCAGTATTTT	CASSNRGVAGGSSTDTQYF
TRBJ1-6	TRBV27	TRBD1	NA	TGTGCCAGCAGTTTGGGGGGACAGGGGCCTTCACCCCTCCACTTT	CASSLGGQGPSPLHF